The 8 T cell receptor beta chains below come from one sample, sequenced in a study of cytomegalovirus exposure and HLA in healthy donors. PCR employed 60 Vbeta and 13 Jbeta primers. Repertoires were generated with immunoSEQ multiplex PCR, while TCRdb's copy carries only in-frame clones and drops some. This sample lists 130,000 or so clones; its ten largest clones have about 2%. The sample consisted of PBMCs. These receptor sequences come from a woman aged 18-35 years in good health and CMV-seronegative.

The V and J genes are TRBV18 and TRBJ2-2; D possibly corresponds to TRBD2 (5 bases). V lost 5 bases and J lost 3, with 7 bases in between. CDR1 KGHSH and CDR2 LQKENI come from the germline V gene. The CDR3 length is 13 residues. The CDR3 DNA reads as TGTGCCAGCTCAGAGAGGGACACCGGGGAGCTGTTTTTT. Encoded protein: CASSERDTGELFF.

The chain carries TRBV5-1 and TRBJ1-1; D might be TRBD1 (6 bases). V lost 0 bases to trimming and J lost 2 bases, with 11 bases between them. Per the germline V gene, CDR1 is SGHRS and CDR2 is YFSETQ. The CDR3 runs to 15 residues. The CDR3 here is CASSLVQGINTEAFF. CDR3 nucleotides: TGCGCCAGCAGCTTGGTGCAGGGGATAAACACTGAAGCTTTCTTT.

This rearrangement joins TRBV15 to TRBJ2-3, with TRBD2 matching 13 bases. Germline lookup yields CDR1 LNHNV and CDR2 YYDKDF (reference sequence). Trimming removed 2 bases from V and 6 bases from J; junction bases left unmatched: 5. The CDR3 loop spans 16 amino acids. CDR3 residues: CATSRTGTSGVDTQYF. In DNA form, the CDR3 reads TGTGCCACCAGCAGAACTGGGACTAGCGGGGTGGATACGCAGTATTTT.

The genes are TRBV9 and TRBJ2-1; 12 bases are shared with TRBD2. Unmatched junction bases numbered 12, after V lost 3 bases and J lost 8 bases. Germline lookup yields CDR1 SGDLS and CDR2 YYNGEE. The CDR3 totals 17 residues. The CDR3 protein is CASSGNNWASGRDEQFF. The CDR3 bases are TGTGCCAGCAGCGGCAACAATTGGGCTAGCGGGAGGGATGAGCAGTTCTTC.

The chain couples TRBV7-2 to TRBJ2-1; TRBD2 is a possible D gene (5 bases). This CDR3 region has 17 residues. The V end was cut by 5 bases, the J end by 6 bases, with 23 bases between. CDR1 is SGHTA and CDR2 is FQGNSA in the germline V gene. The CDR3 loop is CASSPFHRSRGGNEQFF. The CDR3 coding sequence is TGTGCCAGCAGCCCATTCCACAGATCCCGCGGAGGCAATGAGCAGTTCTTC.

The chain carries TRBV30 and TRBJ2-7; D call uncertain. The CDR3 loop spans 14 amino acids. Germline assignment: CDR1 GTSNPN and CDR2 SVGIG (reference sequence). Trimming cost V 0 bases and J 12 bases, with 21 bases left between them. Here the CDR3 DNA reads TGTGCCTGGAGTGTAGACAATAAGGTCAACCCGCTGTACTTC. This sequence encodes CAWSVDNKVNPLYF.

As concerns this clone: This same CDR3 is encoded by further DNA sequences in the sample. The V and J genes are TRBV28 and TRBJ2-7, with D maybe TRBD2 (6 bases). Trimming stripped 8 bases from V and 1 base from J, with 12 bases between. Germline V gene sequence: CDR1 MDHEN, CDR2 SYDVKM. The CDR3 covers 13 residues. As DNA, the CDR3 is TGTGCCAGCCGCTCTGGGGGGTCCTACGAGCAGTACGTC. Residues: CASRSGGSYEQYV.

The gene calls are TRBV11-3 and TRBJ2-1; maybe TRBD2 (6 bases). The CDR3 spans 14 residues. Per germline, CDR1 SGHNT and CDR2 YENEEA. V dropped 1 base and J dropped 8 bases, with 12 bases sitting between them. The CDR3 region has the DNA TGTGCCAGCAGCTTAGGGTGGGAGGCCGATGAGCAGTTCTTC. It is translated as CASSLGWEADEQFF.